Listed below are T cell receptor beta chains from one sample, sequenced in a study of blood T cell repertoires in COVID-19. Assay: immunoSEQ multiplex PCR; the TCRdb copy retains only in-frame clones and omits some. The data hold hundreds of thousands of clones, with 88% observed a single time. Sequencing was done on a sample of PBMCs or T cells enriched from blood (not recorded which). The receptors derive from a woman in her forties with acute COVID-19. Each CDR3 is given with its conserved first and last residue. Each record gives: clone size, V gene, J gene, CDR3 protein. Clone size is stated in some rows and not others, as once, few, many or a class when expanded.

clone size: -
V gene: TRBV7-9
J gene: TRBJ1-6
CDR3 protein: CASSLEGSRSPLHF

clone size: -
V gene: TRBV5-3
J gene: TRBJ2-1
CDR3 protein: CARSLSAAHPENHEQFF

clone size: once
V gene: TRBV6-9
J gene: TRBJ1-2
CDR3 protein: CASSYGDRGDYYGYTF

clone size: -
V gene: TRBV10-1
J gene: TRBJ2-1
CDR3 protein: CASSIGLAVDEQFF

clone size: -
V gene: TRBV30
J gene: TRBJ1-2
CDR3 protein: CAWADYGQAEGYTF

clone size: -
V gene: TRBV11-2
J gene: TRBJ1-1
CDR3 protein: CASSLGQRGTEAFF

clone size: many
V gene: TRBV4-1
J gene: TRBJ1-5
CDR3 protein: CASSQVAQNNQPQHF

clone size: -
V gene: TRBV14
J gene: TRBJ1-5
CDR3 protein: CASSRHRGKGPQHF

clone size: -
V gene: TRBV19
J gene: TRBJ1-2
CDR3 protein: CASTWTDNYGYTF

clone size: -
V gene: TRBV5-1
J gene: TRBJ2-3
CDR3 protein: CASSLAAVSRDTQYF

clone size: -
V gene: TRBV10-3
J gene: TRBJ1-4
CDR3 protein: CAAGGFATNEKLFF

clone size: -
V gene: TRBV5-1
J gene: TRBJ1-1
CDR3 protein: CASSRAPGGEFTEAFF